This is a list of T cell receptor beta chains from one sample in a study of blood T cell repertoires in COVID-19. Sequencing was performed with immunoSEQ multiplex PCR; in TCRdb, only in-frame clones are kept and a portion is missing. The sample carries some 130,000 clones, about 85% recorded once. The specimen sequenced was peripheral blood. The receptors here all came from a man in his sixties or seventies with acute or convalescent COVID-19. Each CDR3 is given with its conserved first and last residue. The order of the fields is CDR3 DNA, CDR3 protein, clone size, V gene, D gene, J gene. A D gene is named only where the DNA matches it firmly. Not every row has a clone size; where given, it reads once, few, many or a size class.

TGTGCCACTTCACGGGGTTCGGGTGGCTACACCTTC	CATSRGSGGYTF	NA	TRBV27	NA	TRBJ1-2
TGTGCCAGCAGTTACTCGGTTACGGGAGATACGCAGTATTTT	CASSYSVTGDTQYF	NA	TRBV6-2/TRBV6-3	NA	TRBJ2-3
TGTGCCAGCACCCGGGGCACTGAAGCTTTCTTT	CASTRGTEAFF	few	TRBV12-3/TRBV12-4	NA	TRBJ1-1
TGTGCCAGCACCCAGGGACTCCTCGGCGACGAGCAGTACTTC	CASTQGLLGDEQYF	many	TRBV2	NA	TRBJ2-7
TGTGCCTGGAGTGATCCCCGCGACAGCGCGGCCTACGAGCAGTACTTC	CAWSDPRDSAAYEQYF	NA	TRBV30	NA	TRBJ2-7
TGTGCCAGCAGTCACAGGGACGAGCAGTACTTC	CASSHRDEQYF	NA	TRBV6-5	NA	TRBJ2-7
TGTGCCAGCGGGGATTGGGCCAGCGGGTCACCCCTCCACTTT	CASGDWASGSPLHF	few	TRBV2	NA	TRBJ1-6
TGTGCCAGCAGTCTACAGGGGGCTGGTACAGATACGCAGTATTTT	CASSLQGAGTDTQYF	NA	TRBV28	TRBD1	TRBJ2-3
TGTGCCAGCAGCTTAGCAGGTGGGAGCTCTGGGGCCAACGTCCTGACTTTC	CASSLAGGSSGANVLTF	NA	TRBV11-2	NA	TRBJ2-6
TGTGCCAGCTCACCAGCGGGGCAGGGAAATCAGCCCCAGCATTTT	CASSPAGQGNQPQHF	NA	TRBV18	NA	TRBJ1-5
TGTGCCAGTAGTGCGGGGGTGAACACCGGGGAGCTGTTTTTT	CASSAGVNTGELFF	NA	TRBV19	TRBD2	TRBJ2-2
TGTGCCAGCAGTGGGAGAACTAGCGGGGGGGCTCATGAGCAGTTCTTC	CASSGRTSGGAHEQFF	few	TRBV2	TRBD2	TRBJ2-1
TGCGCCAGCAGCCAGGTGGACAGGGCCGGGACTGAAGCTTTCTTT	CASSQVDRAGTEAFF	NA	TRBV4-1	TRBD1	TRBJ1-1
TGTGCCAGCAGCTTATGGTATGGCAGGGGCACAGATACGCAGTATTTT	CASSLWYGRGTDTQYF	NA	TRBV7-2	NA	TRBJ2-3
TGTGCCAGCAGCCGTCCCCATGGCAGGGGCTATGGCTACACCTTC	CASSRPHGRGYGYTF	NA	TRBV16	NA	TRBJ1-2
TGCAGCGACAATGGGCTTACCTTC	CSDNGLTF	NA	TRBV29-1	NA	TRBJ1-2
TGTGCCAGCAGCTTCAAGGGGGACCTCTCCTACGAGCAGTACTTC	CASSFKGDLSYEQYF	NA	TRBV7-2	NA	TRBJ2-7
TGTGCCAGTAGTATGGTGGAGGTCGGGGAGACCCAGTACTTC	CASSMVEVGETQYF	NA	TRBV19	NA	TRBJ2-5
TGTGCCAGCAGCTTAGTCGGGGATACGCAGTATTTT	CASSLVGDTQYF	NA	TRBV7-8	NA	TRBJ2-3
TGTGCCAGCAGCCTCACCGGGGTAGGGACCCAGTACTTC	CASSLTGVGTQYF	NA	TRBV7-3	NA	TRBJ2-5
TGTGCCAGCAGCTTACAGGTAGCGGGGGGGCCGGGAGAGACCCAGTACTTC	CASSLQVAGGPGETQYF	NA	TRBV13	TRBD2	TRBJ2-5
TGTGCCAGCAGCCATTCCCTAGCGGGGGGCGTCCGGGAGACCCAGTACTTC	CASSHSLAGGVRETQYF	NA	TRBV4-2	TRBD2	TRBJ2-5
TGTGCCAGCAGCCAACTGGACAGAGCTTATCGGGGTACGCAGTATTTT	CASSQLDRAYRGTQYF	NA	TRBV3-1/TRBV3-2	NA	TRBJ2-3
TGCGCCAGCAGTGATATTTCGAACACCGGGGAGCTGTTTTTT	CASSDISNTGELFF	NA	TRBV10-1	NA	TRBJ2-2
TGTGCCAGCTCGGGACTAGCGGACTACGAGCAGTACTTC	CASSGLADYEQYF	NA	TRBV28	TRBD2	TRBJ2-7
TGCGCCAGCAGCTTGGGCCCCACTCGGGGAAGCTACACCTTC	CASSLGPTRGSYTF	NA	TRBV5-1	NA	TRBJ1-2
TGTGCCACCAGTGATTTTAAGGGGCCGGACACCGGGGAGCTGTTTTTT	CATSDFKGPDTGELFF	NA	TRBV24-1	NA	TRBJ2-2
TGTGCCAGCAGCCAAGATCCGGGGGACTATGGCTACACCTTC	CASSQDPGDYGYTF	NA	TRBV4-2	NA	TRBJ1-2
TGTGCCAGCAGGCCCCTGACTAGTTCCCAAGAGACCCAGTACTTC	CASRPLTSSQETQYF	few	TRBV2	NA	TRBJ2-5
TGTGCCAGCAGTTACCAGCTAGCGGCGAACACCGGGGAGCTGTTTTTT	CASSYQLAANTGELFF	few	TRBV6-5	TRBD2	TRBJ2-2
TGTGCCAGCAGTTCACAGATATCTATGGTTGGCTACACCTTC	CASSSQISMVGYTF	NA	TRBV2	NA	TRBJ1-2
TGTGCCAGCAGCGTACAGGAGGGGACTGGAAACACCATATATTTT	CASSVQEGTGNTIYF	NA	TRBV6-5	NA	TRBJ1-3
TGTGCCAGCAGCTTAGCGACAGGTGCCCTGACCACTGAAGCTTTCTTT	CASSLATGALTTEAFF	NA	TRBV11-3	NA	TRBJ1-1
TGTGCCAGCTCTCCCAATCAGGGGCAGTCCTCTGGAAACACCATATATTTT	CASSPNQGQSSGNTIYF	many	TRBV18	NA	TRBJ1-3
TGTGCCAGTAGTATTGGTTCCGTGTCCGGACAGGGGCATGGCTACACCTTC	CASSIGSVSGQGHGYTF	NA	TRBV19	TRBD1	TRBJ1-2
TGTGCCAGCAGCTTGGACAGGGGGCTTTACAATGAGCAGTTCTTC	CASSLDRGLYNEQFF	NA	TRBV7-3	TRBD1	TRBJ2-1
TGTGCCAGCAGTCGGAGGAACACTGAAGCTTTCTTT	CASSRRNTEAFF	NA	TRBV6-5	NA	TRBJ1-1
TGTGCCTGGAGTCCTCGGGAGACCCAGTACTTC	CAWSPRETQYF	NA	TRBV30	NA	TRBJ2-5
TGCGCCAGCAGCCCACGGAGAGATGGAAACACCATATATTTT	CASSPRRDGNTIYF	NA	TRBV4-1	NA	TRBJ1-3
TGTGCCAGCAGCTTAGACCCGGGACTAGCGGGGACCAGCACAGATACGCAGTATTTT	CASSLDPGLAGTSTDTQYF	once	TRBV7-2	TRBD2	TRBJ2-3
TGTGCCAGCAGCGTTAGCGGGGAATACGAGCAGTACTTC	CASSVSGEYEQYF	NA	TRBV13	TRBD2	TRBJ2-7
TGTGCCTGGAGGGGATCCGCTAGCGGGGCGACCCAGTACTTC	CAWRGSASGATQYF	NA	TRBV30	TRBD2	TRBJ2-5
TGTGCCAGCAGCCCCCGACTAGCGGGGAAACAAGATACGCAGTATTTT	CASSPRLAGKQDTQYF	NA	TRBV7-9	TRBD2	TRBJ2-3
TGTGCCAGTAGTAAAAGGGGACAGGAAATCACAGATACGCAGTATTTT	CASSKRGQEITDTQYF	NA	TRBV19	TRBD1	TRBJ2-3
TGTGCCAGCTCAGATCCTCCGGGACAGAATTCACCCCTCCACTTT	CASSDPPGQNSPLHF	NA	TRBV18	TRBD1	TRBJ1-6
TGTGCCAGCTCACCGCCGGGACAGCAACAAGAGACCCAGTACTTC	CASSPPGQQQETQYF	NA	TRBV18	TRBD1	TRBJ2-5
TGTGCCAGCAGCTTAGTACAGGGTTCGGTAGACCAGTACTTC	CASSLVQGSVDQYF	NA	TRBV7-6	NA	TRBJ2-7
TGTGCCAGCAGCGAACAGACGGGAACTGGGGCCAACGTCCTGACTTTC	CASSEQTGTGANVLTF	NA	TRBV21-1	NA	TRBJ2-6
TGTGCCATCAGTGATTATCAGAGGACAGAATCCTACGAGCAGTACTTC	CAISDYQRTESYEQYF	NA	TRBV10-3	NA	TRBJ2-7
TGCGCCAGCAGCTTGACGGGGACAGGGGATGAAAAACTGTTTTTT	CASSLTGTGDEKLFF	NA	TRBV5-1	TRBD1	TRBJ1-4